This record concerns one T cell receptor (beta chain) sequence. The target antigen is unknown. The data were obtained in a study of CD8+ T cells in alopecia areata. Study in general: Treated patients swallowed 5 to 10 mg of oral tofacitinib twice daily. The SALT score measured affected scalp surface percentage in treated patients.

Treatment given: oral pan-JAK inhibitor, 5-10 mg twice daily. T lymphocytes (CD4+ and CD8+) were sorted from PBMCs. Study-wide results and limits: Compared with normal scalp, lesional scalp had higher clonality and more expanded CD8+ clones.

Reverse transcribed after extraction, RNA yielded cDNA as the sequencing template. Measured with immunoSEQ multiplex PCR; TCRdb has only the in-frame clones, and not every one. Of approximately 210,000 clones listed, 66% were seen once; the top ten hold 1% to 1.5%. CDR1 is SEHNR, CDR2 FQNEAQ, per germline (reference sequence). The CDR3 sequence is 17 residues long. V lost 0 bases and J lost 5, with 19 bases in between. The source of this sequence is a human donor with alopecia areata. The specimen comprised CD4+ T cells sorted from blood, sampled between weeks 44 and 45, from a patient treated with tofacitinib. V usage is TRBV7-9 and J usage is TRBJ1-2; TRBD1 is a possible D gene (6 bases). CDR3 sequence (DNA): TGTGCCAGCAGCTTAGCCCTGGAGGCGGGGGCTGGATATGGCTACACCTTC. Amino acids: CASSLALEAGAGYGYTF.